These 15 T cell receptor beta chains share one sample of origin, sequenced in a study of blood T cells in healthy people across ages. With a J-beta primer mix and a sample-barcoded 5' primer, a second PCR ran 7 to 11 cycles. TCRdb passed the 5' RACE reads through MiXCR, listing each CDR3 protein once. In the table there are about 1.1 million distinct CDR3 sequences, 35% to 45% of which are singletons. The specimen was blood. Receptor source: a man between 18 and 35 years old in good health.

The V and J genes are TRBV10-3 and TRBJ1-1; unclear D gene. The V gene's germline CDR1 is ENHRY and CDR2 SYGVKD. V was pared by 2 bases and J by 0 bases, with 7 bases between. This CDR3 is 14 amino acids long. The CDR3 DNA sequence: TGTGCCATCAGTGAGGGACCGATGAACACTGAAGCTTTCTTT. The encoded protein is CAISEGPMNTEAFF.

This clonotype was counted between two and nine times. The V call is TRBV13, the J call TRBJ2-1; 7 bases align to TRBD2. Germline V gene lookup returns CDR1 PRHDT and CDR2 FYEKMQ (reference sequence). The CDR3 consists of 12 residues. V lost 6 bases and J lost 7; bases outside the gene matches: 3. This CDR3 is CASRFSGNEQFF. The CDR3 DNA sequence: TGTGCCAGCAGATTTAGCGGGAATGAGCAGTTCTTC.

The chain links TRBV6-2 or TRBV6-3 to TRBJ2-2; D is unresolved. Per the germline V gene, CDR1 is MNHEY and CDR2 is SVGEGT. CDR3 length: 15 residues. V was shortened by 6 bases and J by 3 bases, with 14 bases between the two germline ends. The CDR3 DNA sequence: TGTGCCAGCAGCCTCGTCTTAATCGACACCGGGGAGCTGTTTTTT. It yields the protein CASSLVLIDTGELFF.

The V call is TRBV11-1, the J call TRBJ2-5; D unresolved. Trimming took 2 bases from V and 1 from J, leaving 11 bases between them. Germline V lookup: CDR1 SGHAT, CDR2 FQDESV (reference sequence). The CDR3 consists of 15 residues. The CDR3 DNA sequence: TGTGCCAGCAGCTTACGCAGGTCAGCCCAAGAGACCCAGTACTTC. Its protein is CASSLRRSAQETQYF.

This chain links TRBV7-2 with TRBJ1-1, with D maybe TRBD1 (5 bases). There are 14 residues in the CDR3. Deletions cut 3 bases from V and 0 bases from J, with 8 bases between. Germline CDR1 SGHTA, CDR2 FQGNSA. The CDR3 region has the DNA TGTGCCAGCAGCTTGCACAGGTTGAACACTGAAGCTTTCTTT. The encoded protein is CASSLHRLNTEAFF.

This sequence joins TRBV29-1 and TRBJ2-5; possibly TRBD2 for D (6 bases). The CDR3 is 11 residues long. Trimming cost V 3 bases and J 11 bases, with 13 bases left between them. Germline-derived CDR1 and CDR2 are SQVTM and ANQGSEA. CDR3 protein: CSVEGRPKQYF. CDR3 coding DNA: TGCAGCGTTGAGGGGAGGCCTAAGCAGTACTTC.

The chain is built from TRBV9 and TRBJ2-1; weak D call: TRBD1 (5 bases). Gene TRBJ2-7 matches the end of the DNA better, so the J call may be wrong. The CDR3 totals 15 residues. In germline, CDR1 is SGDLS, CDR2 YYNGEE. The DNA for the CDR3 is TGTGCCAGCAGCGAGGTCCCAAGGGGATACAATGAGCAGTACTTC. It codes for CASSEVPRGYNEQYF.

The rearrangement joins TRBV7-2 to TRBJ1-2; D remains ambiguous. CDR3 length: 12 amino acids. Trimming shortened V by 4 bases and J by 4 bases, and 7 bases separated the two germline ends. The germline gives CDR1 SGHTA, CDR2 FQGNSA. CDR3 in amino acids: CASSSRSYGYTF. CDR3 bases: TGTGCCAGCAGCTCCAGAAGCTATGGCTACACCTTC.

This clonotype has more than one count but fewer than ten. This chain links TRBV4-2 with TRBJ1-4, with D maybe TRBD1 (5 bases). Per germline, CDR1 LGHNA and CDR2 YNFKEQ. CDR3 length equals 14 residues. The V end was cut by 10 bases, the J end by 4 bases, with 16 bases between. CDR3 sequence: CATGVSRVNEKLFF. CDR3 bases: TGTGCCACGGGGGTTAGCCGGGTTAATGAAAAACTGTTTTTT.

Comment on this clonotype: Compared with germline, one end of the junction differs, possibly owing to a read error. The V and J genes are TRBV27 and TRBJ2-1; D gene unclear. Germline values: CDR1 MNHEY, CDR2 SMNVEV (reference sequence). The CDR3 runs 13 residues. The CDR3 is CASSFGPYNERFF. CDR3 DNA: TGTGCCAGCAGTTTTGGTCCTTACAATGAGCGGTTCTTC.

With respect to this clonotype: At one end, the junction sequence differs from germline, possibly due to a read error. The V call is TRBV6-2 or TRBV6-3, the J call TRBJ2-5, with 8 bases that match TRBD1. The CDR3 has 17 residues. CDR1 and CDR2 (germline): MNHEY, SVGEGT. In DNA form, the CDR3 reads TGTGCCAACAGTCCTCGACAGGGGTCATTCTCCTACAATGAGCAGTACTTC. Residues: CANSPRQGSFSYNEQYF.

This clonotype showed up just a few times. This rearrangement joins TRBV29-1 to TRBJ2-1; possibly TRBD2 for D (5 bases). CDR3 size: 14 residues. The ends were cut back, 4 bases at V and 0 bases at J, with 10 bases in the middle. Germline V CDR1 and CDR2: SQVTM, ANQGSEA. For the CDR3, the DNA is TGCAGCGTTGGAGGGAAGAGCTCCTACAATGAGCAGTTCTTC. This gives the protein CSVGGKSSYNEQFF.

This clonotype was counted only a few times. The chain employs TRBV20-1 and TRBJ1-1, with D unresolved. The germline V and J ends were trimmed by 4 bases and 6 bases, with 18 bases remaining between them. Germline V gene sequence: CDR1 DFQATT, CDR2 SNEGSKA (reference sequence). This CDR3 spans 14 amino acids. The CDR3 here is CSATPGNHVSEAFF. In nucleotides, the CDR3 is TGCAGTGCTACCCCCGGGAATCATGTATCTGAAGCTTTCTTT.

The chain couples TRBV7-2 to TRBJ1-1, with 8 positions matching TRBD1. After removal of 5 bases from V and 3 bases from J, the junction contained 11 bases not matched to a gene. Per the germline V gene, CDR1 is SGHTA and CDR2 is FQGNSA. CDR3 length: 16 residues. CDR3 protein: CASSPGQGSLYTEAFF. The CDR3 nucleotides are TGTGCCAGCAGCCCCGGACAGGGAAGTTTGTACACTGAAGCTTTCTTT.

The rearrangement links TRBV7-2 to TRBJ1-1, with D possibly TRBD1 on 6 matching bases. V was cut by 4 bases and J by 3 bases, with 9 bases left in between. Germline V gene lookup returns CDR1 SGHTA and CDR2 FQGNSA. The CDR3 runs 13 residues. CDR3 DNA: TGTGCCAGCAGCTCCAGGGGTGACACTGAAGCTTTCTTT. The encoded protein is CASSSRGDTEAFF.